These T cell receptor beta chains were read from a single sample in a study of T cell changes during pregnancy in multiple sclerosis. Profiling relied on immunoSEQ multiplex PCR, and the TCRdb table lists in-frame clones only, not all of them. Of about 55,000 clones in the sample, about nine tenths were seen once. The source material was CD4+ T cells from peripheral blood mononuclear cells, sampled in the first trimester of pregnancy. The receptors were sampled from a female donor with multiple sclerosis, enrolled in a pregnancy study. Both conserved end residues are part of each CDR3. A D gene is named only where the DNA matches it firmly. Size tells how often a clone was seen (once, few, many) or the class of an expanded clone, and some rows leave it out.

d_gene: TRBD2; abundance: .; v_gene: TRBV7-6; j_gene: TRBJ2-2; CDR3aa: CASSLAGSTSGELFF
d_gene: .; abundance: .; v_gene: TRBV5-1; j_gene: TRBJ2-1; CDR3aa: CASRTGSGLNEQFF
d_gene: TRBD1; abundance: .; v_gene: TRBV11-2; j_gene: TRBJ1-2; CDR3aa: CASSLDPTGTGVGYTF
d_gene: .; abundance: once; v_gene: TRBV7-9; j_gene: TRBJ2-7; CDR3aa: CATSPEGASEQYF
d_gene: .; abundance: few; v_gene: TRBV10-3; j_gene: TRBJ2-3; CDR3aa: CAISGTDTQYF
d_gene: TRBD1; abundance: .; v_gene: TRBV28; j_gene: TRBJ1-5; CDR3aa: CASSVGQGLRPQHF
d_gene: .; abundance: .; v_gene: TRBV7-9; j_gene: TRBJ1-6; CDR3aa: CASSSRTGMGNSPLHF
d_gene: TRBD2; abundance: once; v_gene: TRBV19; j_gene: TRBJ2-2; CDR3aa: CASSNPLGLAGAVTGELFF
d_gene: .; abundance: once; v_gene: TRBV6-5; j_gene: TRBJ1-2; CDR3aa: CASRRQGPNYGYTF
d_gene: TRBD1; abundance: once; v_gene: TRBV11-2; j_gene: TRBJ2-5; CDR3aa: CASSLGDRDQETQYF
d_gene: TRBD2; abundance: once; v_gene: TRBV13; j_gene: TRBJ2-1; CDR3aa: CASSKWTSGDNEQFF
d_gene: .; abundance: .; v_gene: TRBV6-1; j_gene: TRBJ1-2; CDR3aa: CASSATGQGGYTF
d_gene: .; abundance: .; v_gene: TRBV15; j_gene: TRBJ1-2; CDR3aa: CATSRDITVNYGYTF
d_gene: TRBD1; abundance: once; v_gene: TRBV27; j_gene: TRBJ1-4; CDR3aa: CASSASPGQGYEKLFF
d_gene: TRBD1; abundance: few; v_gene: TRBV6-5; j_gene: TRBJ1-1; CDR3aa: CASSYQTGGTEAFF
d_gene: .; abundance: .; v_gene: TRBV30; j_gene: TRBJ1-2; CDR3aa: CAWNGAGEYYGYTF
d_gene: .; abundance: .; v_gene: TRBV28; j_gene: TRBJ1-1; CDR3aa: CASTGRTKAFF
d_gene: .; abundance: .; v_gene: TRBV19; j_gene: TRBJ2-7; CDR3aa: CASAGTFGIEQYF
d_gene: TRBD2; abundance: .; v_gene: TRBV7-8; j_gene: TRBJ2-5; CDR3aa: CASSSATSAGGSGQYF
d_gene: TRBD2; abundance: .; v_gene: TRBV9; j_gene: TRBJ2-2; CDR3aa: CASSVVSGGAVTGELFF
d_gene: TRBD1; abundance: .; v_gene: TRBV10-3; j_gene: TRBJ2-7; CDR3aa: CAIRTGGSSGYEQYF
d_gene: .; abundance: .; v_gene: TRBV18; j_gene: TRBJ1-1; CDR3aa: CASSLGPLGNTEAFF
d_gene: .; abundance: .; v_gene: TRBV25-1; j_gene: TRBJ1-5; CDR3aa: CASPRRAGMNNQPQHF
d_gene: .; abundance: .; v_gene: TRBV9; j_gene: TRBJ2-7; CDR3aa: CASSPTPPYEQYF
d_gene: .; abundance: .; v_gene: TRBV5-4; j_gene: TRBJ2-5; CDR3aa: CASSLDGDETQYF
d_gene: .; abundance: .; v_gene: TRBV6-1; j_gene: TRBJ2-1; CDR3aa: CASVGRIYNEQFF
d_gene: .; abundance: .; v_gene: TRBV5-1; j_gene: TRBJ2-2; CDR3aa: CASSLFSNTGELFF
d_gene: TRBD2; abundance: .; v_gene: TRBV4-1; j_gene: TRBJ2-7; CDR3aa: CASSHPGTSTYEQYF
d_gene: .; abundance: .; v_gene: TRBV7-2; j_gene: TRBJ1-4; CDR3aa: CASSADRLNEKLFF
d_gene: .; abundance: .; v_gene: TRBV9; j_gene: TRBJ2-5; CDR3aa: CASSVGGGTVSQETQYF
d_gene: .; abundance: .; v_gene: TRBV6-1; j_gene: TRBJ1-1; CDR3aa: CASSEVAGWFTEAFF
d_gene: .; abundance: .; v_gene: TRBV11-3; j_gene: TRBJ2-7; CDR3aa: CASGLGQGFVDEQYF
d_gene: .; abundance: .; v_gene: TRBV19; j_gene: TRBJ1-5; CDR3aa: CASSPREERNQPQHF
d_gene: TRBD1; abundance: .; v_gene: TRBV5-1; j_gene: TRBJ1-1; CDR3aa: CASSSGTGRGTEAFF
d_gene: .; abundance: .; v_gene: TRBV18; j_gene: TRBJ2-7; CDR3aa: CASSPPTGQGYEQYF
d_gene: .; abundance: .; v_gene: TRBV5-1; j_gene: TRBJ2-2; CDR3aa: CASSLVAGANTGELFF
d_gene: TRBD1; abundance: .; v_gene: TRBV6-5; j_gene: TRBJ2-7; CDR3aa: CASSYSTGDYEQYF
d_gene: .; abundance: .; v_gene: TRBV7-9; j_gene: TRBJ1-4; CDR3aa: CASSLNGLPNEKLFF
d_gene: TRBD1; abundance: .; v_gene: TRBV7-8; j_gene: TRBJ2-5; CDR3aa: CASSEPWYRGRGETQYF
d_gene: TRBD1; abundance: .; v_gene: TRBV7-2; j_gene: TRBJ1-2; CDR3aa: CASSSRQGAGYGYTF
d_gene: .; abundance: .; v_gene: TRBV28; j_gene: TRBJ1-1; CDR3aa: CASSNSGTREAFF
d_gene: .; abundance: .; v_gene: TRBV11-3; j_gene: TRBJ2-2; CDR3aa: CASRFFSTGSTGELFF